This T cell receptor beta chain is from a study of early T cells in non-severe SARS-CoV-2 infection. Study background: The input, bulk RNA from unsorted whole blood, was sequenced, and chains were unpaired.

Study-wide results and limits: Using VDJdb, the matching emphasized anti-spike CD8 responses while missing private and CD4 specificities.

Germline lookup yields CDR1 KGHDR and CDR2 SFDVKD. This CDR3 spans 15 amino acids. With 4 bases removed from V and 7 bases from J, the gap between germline ends came to 15 bases. Attachment of unique molecular identifiers to individual cDNA molecules was performed. Using its own MiXCR run on the 5' RACE reads, TCRdb lists one record per CDR3 protein. The repertoire holds tens of thousands of distinct CDR3 sequences, with approximately 5% as singletons. This clonotype has at least ten counts. Its antigen is undetermined. The sequence derives from an adult who was a healthcare worker with PCR-confirmed SARS-CoV-2 infection or an uninfected control (not recorded which). J is TRBJ1-4 and V is TRBV24-1, with D unclear. The sequencing input was whole blood. The CDR3 region is CATSDNGEGVEKLFF. CDR3 coding DNA: TGTGCCACCAGTGACAACGGGGAGGGAGTTGAAAAACTGTTTTTT.